The 19 T cell receptor beta chains listed next were all sequenced from one sample in a study of blood T cells in healthy people across ages. With a J-beta primer mix and a sample-barcoded 5' primer, a second PCR ran about 7 to 12 cycles. Using its own MiXCR run on the 5' RACE reads, TCRdb lists one record per CDR3 protein. There are just over 1 million distinct CDR3 sequences in the sample; 45% occur only once, and approximately 17% lies in the top ten. The sample was blood. These receptors were obtained from a woman aged 55-69 years in good health.

This clonotype came up many times. The V call is TRBV12-3 or TRBV12-4, the J call TRBJ1-2, with 8 bases aligning to TRBD1. With V trimmed by 1 base and J by 8 bases, 12 bases remained unmatched. The CDR3 extends over 16 amino acids. CDR3 nucleotides: TGTGCCAGCAGTTTAGTACGGCCAGGGGGCGTAGGGGGCTACACCTTC. It specifies CASSLVRPGGVGGYTF.

The chain has TRBV24-1 and TRBJ1-2; no clear D. The CDR3 contains 13 residues. V was trimmed by 5 bases and J by 9 bases, leaving 15 bases between them. The V gene's germline CDR1 is KGHDR and CDR2 SFDVKD. CDR3 loop: CATSAPVDRSYTF. CDR3 DNA: TGTGCCACCAGTGCCCCTGTGGACCGAAGCTACACCTTC.

This sequence joins TRBV27 and TRBJ2-3; 7 positions match TRBD2. The trim removed 6 bases at V and 3 bases at J, leaving 9 bases unmatched. Germline CDR1 and CDR2: MNHEY and SMNVEV (reference sequence). The CDR3 length is 15 residues. CDR3 nucleotides: TGTGCCAGCAGGGCCCTGGGAGGGATGACAGATACGCAGTATTTT. This codes for CASRALGGMTDTQYF.

The chain combines TRBV11-1 with TRBJ2-5; TRBD1 might be the D (6 bases). Trimming removed 4 bases from V and 1 base from J, with 16 bases in between. Germline V gives CDR1 SGHAT, CDR2 FQDESV (reference sequence). The length of the CDR3 is 16 residues. The CDR3 DNA reads TGTGCCAGCAGCTACCGAGACAGGCAGATCCAAGAGACCCAGTACTTC. As protein: CASSYRDRQIQETQYF. Based on the CDR3 plus reference TRBV11-1 and TRBJ2-5, the full variable domain is EAEVAQSPRYKITEKSQAVAFWCDPISGHATLYWYRQILGQGPELLVQFQDESVVDDSQLPKDRFSAERLKGVDSTLKIQPAELGDSAMYLCASSYRDRQIQETQYFGPGTRLLVL.

The V and J genes are TRBV29-1 and TRBJ2-3; 9 nucleotides line up with TRBD2. This CDR3 is 17 amino acids long. From germline, CDR1 is SQVTM and CDR2 ANQGSEA. J gave up 2 bases and V 0 bases, and 9 bases lay outside the gene matches. The CDR3 region is CSVEETLQREATDTQYF. The CDR3 coding sequence is TGCAGCGTTGAAGAGACTCTGCAGCGGGAGGCCACAGATACGCAGTATTTT.

This clonotype has more than one count but fewer than ten. The gene calls are TRBV29-1 and TRBJ2-1; 8 nucleotides line up with TRBD2. Germline CDR1 is SQVTM and CDR2 is ANQGSEA. There are 14 residues in the CDR3. Trimming cost V 4 bases and J 2 bases; bases outside gene matches: 4. The CDR3 spells CSVGLSGTYNEQFF. DNA of the CDR3: TGCAGCGTTGGACTTAGCGGGACCTACAATGAGCAGTTCTTC.

The V gene is TRBV27, the J gene TRBJ2-1; 9 bases are shared with TRBD2. Per germline, CDR1 MNHEY and CDR2 SMNVEV (reference sequence). The CDR3 loop spans 14 amino acids. The V segment lost 6 bases and the J segment 3 bases; nucleotides outside the gene matches: 3. The CDR3 loop is CASRASGVYNEQFF. CDR3 DNA sequence: TGTGCCAGCAGAGCTAGCGGGGTCTACAATGAGCAGTTCTTC.

This clonotype has just a few counts. The rearrangement links TRBV20-1 to TRBJ2-5; 8 bases fit TRBD2. The trim removed 4 bases at V and 4 bases at J, leaving 8 bases unmatched. The germline gives CDR1 DFQATT, CDR2 SNEGSKA (reference sequence). The length of the CDR3 is 14 residues. CDR3 loop: CSANSGETGETQYF. DNA of the CDR3: TGCAGTGCTAATAGCGGGGAGACAGGAGAGACCCAGTACTTC.

This rearrangement joins TRBV29-1 to TRBJ1-5; D uncertain. Per germline, CDR1 SQVTM and CDR2 ANQGSEA. V gave up 5 bases and J gave up 4 bases, with 12 bases separating them. This CDR3 is 13 amino acids long. CDR3 coding DNA: TGCAGCGTTCAATACGACACTAATCAGCCCCAGCATTTT. Translated, it gives CSVQYDTNQPQHF.

This clonotype was observed a few times. This chain links TRBV12-3 or TRBV12-4 with TRBJ2-7; 8 nucleotides match TRBD1. The CDR3 is 14 residues long. Trimming removed 6 bases from V and 4 bases from J; junction bases left unmatched: 8. The CDR3 sequence is CASRGTGLAYEQYF. For the CDR3, the DNA is TGTGCCAGCAGAGGGACAGGACTCGCTTACGAGCAGTACTTC.

The rearrangement joins TRBV12-5 to TRBJ1-2; D call uncertain. CDR3 length: 14 amino acids. The V gene lost 2 bases and the J gene lost 5 bases, with 12 bases spanning the gap. Germline V gives CDR1 LGHNT, CDR2 FRNRAP. The CDR3 spells CASGLPGSGYGYTF. For the CDR3, the DNA is TGTGCTAGTGGTTTGCCGGGGAGTGGTTATGGCTACACCTTC.

This clonotype appeared many times. The chain carries TRBV20-1 and TRBJ1-5, with D maybe TRBD1 (5 bases). Per germline, CDR1 DFQATT and CDR2 SNEGSKA (reference sequence). The CDR3 sequence is 13 residues long. V lost 3 bases to trimming and J lost 6 bases, with 12 bases between them. CDR3 in amino acids: CSASSGHGQPQHF. CDR3 coding DNA: TGCAGTGCTAGTTCAGGGCATGGTCAGCCCCAGCATTTT.

This chain links TRBV27 with TRBJ1-3; D is possibly TRBD1 (5 bases). Germline CDR1 MNHEY, CDR2 SMNVEV (reference sequence). V was shortened by 0 bases and J by 0 bases, with 12 bases between the two germline ends. The CDR3 has 17 amino acids. The CDR3 DNA reads as TGTGCCAGCAGTTTATCTCCCCCAGGGTCCTCTGGAAACACCATATATTTT. Encoded protein: CASSLSPPGSSGNTIYF.

V usage is TRBV6-2 or TRBV6-3 and J usage is TRBJ1-5, with unresolved D. V was trimmed by 2 bases and J by 6 bases, leaving 5 bases between them. The CDR3 has 12 residues. Germline V gene lookup returns CDR1 MNHEY and CDR2 SVGEGT. The CDR3 region has the DNA TGTGCCAGCAGTTACCAACCTCAGCCCCAGCATTTT. This codes for CASSYQPQPQHF.

The rearrangement uses TRBV11-2 and TRBJ2-1, with 9 positions matching TRBD1. V trimming: 6 bases; J trimming: 2 bases; junction bases outside the gene matches: 5. From germline, CDR1 is SGHAT and CDR2 FQNNGV. The CDR3 runs 15 residues. The chain's CDR3 is CASRRQGGAYNEQFF. Written as DNA, the CDR3 is TGTGCCAGCAGACGACAGGGGGGGGCCTACAATGAGCAGTTCTTC.

This clonotype has a handful of counts. The chain has TRBV10-3 and TRBJ1-2; 7 positions match TRBD1. After removal of 6 bases from V and 8 bases from J, the junction contained 12 bases not matched to a gene. Germline CDR1 ENHRY, CDR2 SYGVKD. The CDR3 sequence is 14 residues long. In nucleotides, the CDR3 is TGTGCCATCAGGCCGGGACAGAAAAGGGAAGGCTACACCTTC. Translated, it gives CAIRPGQKREGYTF.

This chain uses TRBV20-1 with TRBJ2-1, with TRBD2 matching over 10 bases. The CDR3 consists of 14 residues. V lost 0 bases, J lost 9 bases, and 5 bases stayed unmatched. The germline V gene encodes CDR1 DFQATT and CDR2 SNEGSKA (reference sequence). CDR3 in DNA: TGCAGTGCTAGAGAGCCGGGACTAGCGTGTGAGCAGTTCTTC. Translating gives CSAREPGLACEQFF.

The chain links TRBV4-1 to TRBJ1-2; tentatively, D is TRBD1 (5 bases). Per the germline V gene, CDR1 is MGHRA and CDR2 is YSYEKL. The CDR3 has 15 amino acids. Trimming removed 1 base from V and 3 bases from J, with 12 bases in between. The CDR3 sequence is CASSQVAGIDYGYTF. CDR3 nucleotide sequence: TGCGCCAGCAGCCAAGTAGCAGGGATAGACTATGGCTACACCTTC.

The sample holds a few counts of this clonotype. The chain joins TRBV4-1 to TRBJ1-1; possibly TRBD1 for D (5 bases). V was cut by 6 bases and J by 1 base, with 9 bases left in between. This CDR3 is 13 amino acids long. The germline V gene encodes CDR1 MGHRA and CDR2 YSYEKL. CDR3 nucleotides: TGCGCCAGCAGGGGACTTGCGAACACTGAAGCTTTCTTT. Translating gives CASRGLANTEAFF.